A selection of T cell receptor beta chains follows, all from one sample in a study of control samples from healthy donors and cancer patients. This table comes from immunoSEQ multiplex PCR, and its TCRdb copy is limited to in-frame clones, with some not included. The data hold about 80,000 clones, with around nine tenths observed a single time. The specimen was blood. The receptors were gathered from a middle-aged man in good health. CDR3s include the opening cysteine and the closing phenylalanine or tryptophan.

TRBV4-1	CASSHPFGGNYEQYF
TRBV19	CASSRPGNQPQHF
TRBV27	CASSFGGQGTQTQYF
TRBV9	CASSVDKQAKSPNTGELFF
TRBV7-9	CASSLRGIGEAFF
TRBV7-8	CASSLAGVAGSNQPQHF
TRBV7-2	CASSFGLAGGTDTQYF
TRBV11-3	CASSAAGGHYYEQYF
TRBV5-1	CASSLEVGTAQGYTF
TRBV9	CASSGFATNEKLFF
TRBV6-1	CASSEWGGRYEQYF
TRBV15	CATSRDEGIYEQYF
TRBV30	CAWSVAPVQGQTEAFF
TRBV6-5	CASQAGGTDTQYF
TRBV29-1	CSVGRGSYNEQFF
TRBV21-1	CASISYMNTEAFF
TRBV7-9	CASSRDGGINQPQHF
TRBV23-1	CASSHKDINPTNEKLFF
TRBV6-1	CASSEPRRVNTEAFF
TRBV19	CASSFGQGKDTQYF
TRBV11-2	CASSFSSGVNTEAFF
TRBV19	CAIEGRGSNQPQHF
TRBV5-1	CASSMGLAGNNEQFF
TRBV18	CASSPPLLAGGTEQYF
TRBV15	CATSRVTGDETEAFF
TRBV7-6	CASSPRPGEQYF
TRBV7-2	CASSSDWGGSYQPQHF
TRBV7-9	CASSSGQGIDSPLHF
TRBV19	CASSIRENTEAFF
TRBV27	CASSFYRVADEQFF
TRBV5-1	CASSLTGQGFYEQYF
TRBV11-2	CASSLWGDLSTDTQYF
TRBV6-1	CASSDWGTGEQETQYF
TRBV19	CATSESLAKNIQYF
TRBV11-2	CASSQDRGRGYTF
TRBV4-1	CASSQDPGTRGETQYF
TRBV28	CASASLTPGANVLTF
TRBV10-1	CASTGQGHGYTF
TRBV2	CARDGGEAFF
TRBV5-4	CASSLGWGALREQYF
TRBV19	CASSIWGTNYGYTF